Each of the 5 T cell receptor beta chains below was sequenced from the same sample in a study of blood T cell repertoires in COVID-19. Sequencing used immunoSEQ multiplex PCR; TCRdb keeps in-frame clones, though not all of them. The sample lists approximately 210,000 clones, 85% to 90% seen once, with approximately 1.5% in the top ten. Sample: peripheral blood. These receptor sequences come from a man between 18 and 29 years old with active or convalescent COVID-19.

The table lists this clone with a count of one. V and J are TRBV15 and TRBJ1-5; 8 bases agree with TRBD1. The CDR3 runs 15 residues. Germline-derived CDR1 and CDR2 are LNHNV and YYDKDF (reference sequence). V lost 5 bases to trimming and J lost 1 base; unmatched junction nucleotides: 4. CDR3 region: CATSRGQGSNQPQHF. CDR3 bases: TGTGCCACCAGCCGAGGACAGGGAAGCAATCAGCCCCAGCATTTT.

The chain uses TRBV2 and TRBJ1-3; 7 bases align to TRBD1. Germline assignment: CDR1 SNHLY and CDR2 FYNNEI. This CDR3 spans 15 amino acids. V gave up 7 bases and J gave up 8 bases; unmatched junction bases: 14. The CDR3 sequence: CASTRQGRKGDTIYF. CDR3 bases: TGTGCCAGCACCAGACAGGGACGGAAAGGGGACACCATATATTTT.

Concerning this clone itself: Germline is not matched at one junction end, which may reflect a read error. The CDR3 is CASTLDRGLGNTEAFF. The DNA of the CDR3 is TGCGCCAGCACCTTGGACAGGGGGCTTGGGAACACTGAAGCTTTCTTT. V gene TRBV5-1 combines with J gene TRBJ1-1, with 11 bases lining up with TRBD1. The V gene's germline CDR1 is SGHRS and CDR2 YFSETQ. The CDR3 spans 16 residues.

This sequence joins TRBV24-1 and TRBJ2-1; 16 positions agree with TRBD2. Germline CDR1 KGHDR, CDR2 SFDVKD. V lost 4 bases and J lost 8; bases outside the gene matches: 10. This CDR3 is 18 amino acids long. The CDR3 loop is CATSDPTTGTSGRDEQFF. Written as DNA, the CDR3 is TGTGCCACCAGTGACCCCACGACCGGGACTAGCGGGAGGGATGAGCAGTTCTTC.

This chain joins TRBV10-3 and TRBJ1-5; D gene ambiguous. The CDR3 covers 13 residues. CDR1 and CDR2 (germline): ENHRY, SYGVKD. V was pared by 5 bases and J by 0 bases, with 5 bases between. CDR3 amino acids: CAISIDSNQPQHF. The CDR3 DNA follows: TGTGCCATCAGTATAGATAGCAATCAGCCCCAGCATTTT.